Listed below are T cell receptor beta chains from one sample, sequenced in a study of cytomegalovirus exposure and HLA in healthy donors. Here immunoSEQ multiplex PCR was the method, and the copy in TCRdb shows in-frame clones only, minus some. The sample includes some 100,000 clones, 65% to 75% of them seen just once. Sequencing was done on a sample of PBMCs. The source is a woman younger than 30 in good health and CMV-seropositive. Each CDR3 is given with its conserved first and last residue. A D gene is named only where the DNA matches it firmly. The size field is filled for only some rows; it gives once, few, many or a size class.

clone_size	v_call	d_call	j_call	cdr3_nt	cdr3_aa
-	TRBV27	-	TRBJ1-2	TGTGCCAGCAGCCCGGACAGTTTAAACTATGGCTACACCTTC	CASSPDSLNYGYTF
few	TRBV29-1	-	TRBJ1-2	TGCAGCGTTGGTGAGGGTGACTATGGCTACACCTTC	CSVGEGDYGYTF
once	TRBV7-3	-	TRBJ1-1	TGTGCCAGCAGCCCTCGGGCGGGGGAGACTGAAGCTTTCTTT	CASSPRAGETEAFF
few	TRBV29-1	-	TRBJ2-7	TGCAGCGTTGGGGCCCGGGACTCCGAGCAGTACTTC	CSVGARDSEQYF
-	TRBV7-2	TRBD2	TRBJ2-3	TGTGCCAGCAGCGAGTGGACTAGCGGGAGGGCAGATACGCAGTATTTT	CASSEWTSGRADTQYF
once	TRBV19	-	TRBJ2-3	TGTGCCAGTAGGGGAGGCCCGGGACTCACCTTCACAGATACGCAGTATTTT	CASRGGPGLTFTDTQYF
-	TRBV5-1	TRBD2	TRBJ2-7	TGCGCCAGTTCGTCTAGCGGGAGTTTCTACGAGCAGTACTTC	CASSSSGSFYEQYF
-	TRBV7-9	-	TRBJ2-1	TGTTCCAGCAGCTCCATCGACAGTTCCTACAATGAGCAGTTCTTC	CSSSSIDSSYNEQFF
-	TRBV28	-	TRBJ1-1	TGTGCCAGCAGTAAGGTCCCGGACATTACCACGGGAGCTTTCTTT	CASSKVPDITTGAFF
once	TRBV4-3	TRBD1	TRBJ2-7	TGCGCCAGCAGCCAAGGACAGGGGGCTTACGAGCAGTACTTC	CASSQGQGAYEQYF
-	TRBV4-3	TRBD2	TRBJ2-3	TGCGCCAGCAGCCAAGAGGCGGGAGGGCCCACAGATACGCAGTATTTT	CASSQEAGGPTDTQYF
-	TRBV6-1	TRBD2	TRBJ2-3	TGTGCCAGCAGTGAACGGGGGGGAGGGACAGATACGCAGTATTTT	CASSERGGGTDTQYF
few	TRBV7-2	TRBD2	TRBJ2-3	TGTGCCAGCAGCTTTGAAGCGGGAGTGGCAGATACGCAGTATTTT	CASSFEAGVADTQYF
-	TRBV7-5	-	TRBJ1-5	TGTGTCAGAATCACCGGCTTGCCGACAGGGGTTTTGACTTATAGCAATCAGCCCCAGCATTTT	CVRITGLPTGVLTYSNQPQHF
-	TRBV5-6	TRBD2	TRBJ2-7	TGTGCCAGCAGCTCAACGGGACTAGCGGGAGGCTACGAGCAGTACTTC	CASSSTGLAGGYEQYF
-	TRBV10-3	-	TRBJ1-2	TGTGCCATCAGTGGAGGGGAAAACAGGGTATATGGCTACACCTTC	CAISGGENRVYGYTF
few	TRBV19	TRBD1	TRBJ1-1	TGTGCCAGTAGTATTACAGCGACAGGGGGGACTGAAGCTTTCTTT	CASSITATGGTEAFF
-	TRBV6-1	TRBD1	TRBJ2-5	TGTGCCAGCAGTGGAACAGGGGGCACGGAGACCCAGTACTTC	CASSGTGGTETQYF
-	TRBV7-9	TRBD2	TRBJ2-1	TGTGCCAGCAGCTCCATCGCTAGCGGGAGGCCTCACAATGAGCAGTTCTTC	CASSSIASGRPHNEQFF
-	TRBV7-2	TRBD2	TRBJ2-3	TGTGCCAGCAGCCCCTGGACTAGCGTCACAGATACGCAGTATTTT	CASSPWTSVTDTQYF
-	TRBV5-6	TRBD1	TRBJ2-7	TGTGCCAGCAGACTCGACAGGGCAGGGGCCGAGCAGTACTTC	CASRLDRAGAEQYF
-	TRBV29-1	TRBD1	TRBJ1-1	TGCAGCGTTGGAAAAACAGGGGCCGGGAACACTGAAGCTTTCTTT	CSVGKTGAGNTEAFF
-	TRBV6-5	TRBD1	TRBJ1-5	TGTGCCAGCAGTTATGATAGAGACAGGGTTCAGCCCCAGCATTTT	CASSYDRDRVQPQHF
-	TRBV7-2	TRBD2	TRBJ2-7	TGTGCCAGCAGCTCCTCTAGCGGGACGTATGTTGAGCAGTACTTC	CASSSSSGTYVEQYF
-	TRBV11-2	TRBD1	TRBJ2-3	TGTGCCAGCAGCTTAGATTCAGGGGGCCCGGCAGATACGCAGTATTTT	CASSLDSGGPADTQYF
-	TRBV6-4	-	TRBJ2-1	TGTGCCAGCAGTGACTCGATAAGGTCGGGAGTCGGGGAGCAGTTCTTC	CASSDSIRSGVGEQFF
once	TRBV5-1	-	TRBJ1-4	TGCGCCAGCAGCTTGGGGGGCCCTGGGACAACTAATGAAAAACTGTTTTTT	CASSLGGPGTTNEKLFF
few	TRBV19	-	TRBJ2-7	TGTGCCAGTAGTTTTAGACCCGCGGATAGGCAGTACTTC	CASSFRPADRQYF
-	TRBV28	TRBD2	TRBJ2-7	TGTGCCAGCAGTTTCCCACATGGGACTAGCCTGAGGGACGAGCAGTACTTC	CASSFPHGTSLRDEQYF
-	TRBV28	-	TRBJ2-7	TGTGCCAGCAGTATAGTACAGGGTCCCTACGAGCAGTACTTC	CASSIVQGPYEQYF
-	TRBV14	TRBD1	TRBJ1-5	TGTGCCAGCAGATTGCGGGACAGGCGAATCCCAAATCGGCCCCAGCATTTT	CASRLRDRRIPNRPQHF
-	TRBV6-4	TRBD1	TRBJ1-1	TGTGCCAGCAGGACCGGGACAGTGAACACTGAAGCTTTCTTT	CASRTGTVNTEAFF
few	TRBV29-1	-	TRBJ1-1	TGCAGCGTTGAAGTCGTACCCGGGACACCGAACACTGAAGCTTTCTTT	CSVEVVPGTPNTEAFF
-	TRBV19	-	TRBJ1-3	TGTGCCAGCCTGCCCCCGGGGGCTGGAAACACCATATATTTT	CASLPPGAGNTIYF
-	TRBV7-2	TRBD1	TRBJ2-5	TGTGCCAGCAGCTTAGACTGTTGTCTCTTGGGACAGCAAGAGACCCAGTACTTC	CASSLDCCLLGQQETQYF
-	TRBV4-3	-	TRBJ2-7	TGCGCCAGCAGCCAAGGCACGGTTAGCTCCTACGAGCAGTACTTC	CASSQGTVSSYEQYF
-	TRBV7-2	-	TRBJ2-4	TGTGCCAGCAGCTTAAATTCTCCGGGTAACATTCAGTACTTC	CASSLNSPGNIQYF
-	TRBV19	-	TRBJ2-1	TGTGCCAGTAGTAATCAGGTGGCCACCTACAATGAGCAGTTCTTC	CASSNQVATYNEQFF
-	TRBV29-1	TRBD2	TRBJ2-1	TGCAGCGTGTCCGGGACTAGCGGCACTAGCTCCTACAATGAGCAGTTCTTC	CSVSGTSGTSSYNEQFF
-	TRBV9	TRBD1	TRBJ2-2	TGTGCCAGCAGCGTAGGGCAGGGGGCAGACACCGGGGAGCTGTTTTTT	CASSVGQGADTGELFF
-	TRBV20-1	TRBD2	TRBJ2-1	TGCAGTGCTAAGGGACTACCTGAGCAGTTCTTC	CSAKGLPEQFF
-	TRBV6-4	TRBD2	TRBJ2-1	TGTGCCAGCAGTGACTCAGCGGGAGAGGGGGATGAGCAGTTCTTC	CASSDSAGEGDEQFF